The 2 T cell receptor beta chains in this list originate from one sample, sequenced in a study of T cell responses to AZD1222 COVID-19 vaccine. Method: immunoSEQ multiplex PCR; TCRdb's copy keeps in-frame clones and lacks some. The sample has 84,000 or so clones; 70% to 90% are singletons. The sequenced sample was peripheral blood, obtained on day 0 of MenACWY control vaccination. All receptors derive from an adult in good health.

CDR3 in DNA: TGTGCCAGCAGCCATCGGACAGGGCGGAATCAGCCCCAGCATTTT. Translating it yields CASSHRTGRNQPQHF. This chain joins TRBV6-5 and TRBJ1-5; 8 bases are a match to TRBD1. The CDR3 totals 15 residues. The ends lost 6 bases at V and 4 bases at J; junction bases unmatched: 8. Germline-derived CDR1 and CDR2 are MNHEY and SVGAGI.

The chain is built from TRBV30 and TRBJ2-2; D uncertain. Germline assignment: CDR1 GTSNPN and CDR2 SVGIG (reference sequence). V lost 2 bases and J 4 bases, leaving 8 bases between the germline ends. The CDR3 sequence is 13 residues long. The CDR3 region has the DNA TGTGCCTGGAGTCTTACGGGCACCGGGGAGCTGTTTTTT. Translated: CAWSLTGTGELFF.